The 9 T cell receptor beta chains below come from one sample, sequenced in a study of T cells in Graves' hyperthyroidism and ophthalmopathy. Amplification yielded TCR beta CDR3 regions, with RNA transcripts as the source. When the TCR CDR3 underwent first-round RT-PCR, the HTBI primer set was used. TCRdb itself ran the multiplex PCR reads through MiXCR, one entry per CDR3 protein. Among over 200,000 distinct CDR3 sequences listed, roughly 17% were seen once. Specimen: blood. The receptor set was obtained from a man in his fifties or sixties with Graves' hyperthyroidism.

The chain uses TRBV7-8 and TRBJ1-1, with a tentative D call TRBD1 (6 bases). From germline, CDR1 is SGHVS and CDR2 FQNEAQ. The CDR3 has 13 amino acids. V lost 3 bases and J 5 bases, leaving 10 bases between the germline ends. CDR3 residues: CASSFRGWTEAFF. CDR3 in DNA: TGTGCCAGCAGCTTCAGGGGCTGGACTGAAGCTTTCTTT.

Many counts were recorded for this clonotype. The chain carries TRBV12-3 or TRBV12-4 and TRBJ1-5; D perhaps matches TRBD1 (6 bases). The CDR3 loop spans 16 amino acids. The V gene lost 0 bases and the J gene lost 1 base, with 10 bases spanning the gap. The CDR3 is CASSLARGLSNQPQHF. The CDR3 region has the DNA TGTGCCAGCAGTTTAGCCAGGGGCCTAAGCAATCAGCCCCAGCATTTT.

This clonotype was observed at least ten times. The V call is TRBV12-3 or TRBV12-4, the J call TRBJ2-5; D may be TRBD1 or TRBD2 (5 bases each). This CDR3 has 18 residues. The V and J ends lost 2 bases and 4 bases respectively, with 23 bases between them. The CDR3 DNA is TGTGCCAGCAGTTTAAGTTTTACCTTGCGTTTTGGGGGAGAGACCCAGTACTTC. Protein product: CASSLSFTLRFGGETQYF.

This chain joins TRBV12-3 or TRBV12-4 and TRBJ1-1; 10 nucleotides match TRBD1. V lost 1 base and J lost 4; bases outside the gene matches: 6. CDR3 length equals 16 residues. The CDR3 spells CASSLETGGESTEAFF. The CDR3 nucleotides are TGTGCCAGCAGTTTAGAGACAGGGGGCGAAAGCACTGAAGCTTTCTTT.

The J gene is TRBJ1-4, the V gene TRBV5-1; 7 bases align to TRBD1. CDR1 and CDR2 from the germline V gene are SGHRS and YFSETQ. J was trimmed by 2 bases and V by 4 bases; bases with no gene match: 11. This CDR3 spans 17 amino acids. Here the CDR3 DNA reads TGCGCCAGCAGCGAGGACAGGTTAGGGTCGACTAATGAAAAACTGTTTTTT. Encoded protein: CASSEDRLGSTNEKLFF.

This chain connects TRBV12-3 or TRBV12-4 to TRBJ1-5; TRBD1 matches at 10 bases. The V segment lost 5 bases and the J segment 1 base; nucleotides outside the gene matches: 2. This CDR3 spans 15 amino acids. The CDR3 spells CASSRQGASNQPQHF. The CDR3, as DNA: TGTGCCAGCAGTAGACAGGGGGCGAGCAATCAGCCCCAGCATTTT.

This clonotype was observed a few times. The rearrangement joins TRBV30 to TRBJ1-4, with TRBD1 as a possible D gene (6 bases). The CDR3 spans 18 residues. Germline V lookup: CDR1 GTSNPN, CDR2 SVGIG (reference sequence). V gave up 2 bases and J gave up 0 bases, with 19 bases separating them. In DNA form, the CDR3 reads TGTGCCTGGAGTACAGGGCCAGGGCCTGTTGCAACTAATGAAAAACTGTTTTTT. This encodes CAWSTGPGPVATNEKLFF.

The chain joins TRBV5-1 to TRBJ2-3; 10 nucleotides match TRBD2. Germline CDR1 and CDR2: SGHRS and YFSETQ. The length of the CDR3 is 16 residues. V lost 0 bases and J lost 0; bases outside the gene matches: 1. CDR3 sequence: CASSLVLAGSTDTQYF. The CDR3 DNA reads TGCGCCAGCAGCTTGGTACTAGCGGGAAGCACAGATACGCAGTATTTT.

This clonotype was picked up many times. The rearrangement uses TRBV6-1 and TRBJ1-5; D ambiguous. V was cut by 7 bases and J by 10 bases, with 14 bases left in between. Germline lookup yields CDR1 MNHNS and CDR2 SASEGT. This CDR3 region has 12 residues. DNA for the CDR3: TGTGCCAGCACCGGCACCCTTCGACCCCAGCATTTT. It codes for CASTGTLRPQHF.